This T cell receptor (beta chain) was documented in a study of blood T cell repertoires in COVID-19 (dated by TCRdb to 2018 to 2021). Turning to the overall study: The collaborator samples originated in the United States, Italy and Spain and spanned the acute and convalescent phases of COVID-19. The material from the prospective study consisted of cDNA or gDNA derived from T cells, B-cell-depleted T cells, or PBMCs. The dataset comprised deeply sampled blood TCRbeta repertoires from subjects exposed to, actively infected with, or recovered from COVID-19. A freely available public database, intended as a resource for researchers studying the immune response to SARS-CoV-2, is where the repertoires were released. The samples were drawn from two sources: the first 160 participants of the ongoing ImmuneRACE study, and fewer than 1,500 subjects contributed by 6 global collaborators. Nearly every sample came with metadata listing a de-identified subject ID, COVID-19 status, age in years and sex. Where available, HLA class I and class II types were obtained from metadata supplied by the sample provider rather than from assay-based typing. Here is what the overall study found, with its caveats: The quantity of clinical and demographic metadata differed by source and by participant and was supplied without curation.

TCRbeta CDR3 regions were amplified from genomic DNA by means of the immunoSEQ Assay, a bias-controlled multiplex PCR. As for the authors' bioinformatics: Nucleated cell counts per sample were estimated from amplification of reference gene primers within the assay. To quantify the absolute abundance of each unique TCRbeta CDR3 rearrangement, sequence reads were collapsed and filtered. For each sample, productive Simpson clonality was calculated by taking the square root of Simpson's diversity index across productive rearrangements. The table comes from immuneACCESS by way of TCRdb, which keeps in-frame sequences with V and J called. Part of the clones is missing from these tables; in studies checked, under half for an unresolved V gene and the rest for unknown reasons. V and J calls and clone size are given by that table; D and trimming were obtained from the DNA. Counted in this sample were about 29,000 clones; more than 80% of them appeared once. The ten largest clones add up to about 3.2% of the sample.

As for this clone: The clone's antigen remains unknown. Nothing much larger sits one base from this clone, and base qualities are not available.

Taken from the germline V gene (reference sequence), the CDR1 and CDR2 loops are SGHKS and YYEKEE. The CDR3 starts with the cysteine, ends with the phenylalanine, and has 15 residues. Only the CDR3 DNA stays, 45 bases, in frame from base 1. For this chain, trimming is 2 bases at the V end and 3 bases at the J end, and the number of junction bases without a gene match is 5. Each collaborating institution followed its own protocols to collect whole blood in K2EDTA tubes. For TCRbeta analysis, collaborators shipped samples as frozen whole blood, isolated PBMCs, or DNA extracted from either of those sample types.

Material: peripheral blood. The chain links TRBV5-5 with TRBJ2-5; 9 nucleotides in the junction match TRBD1. The clonotype was recovered from a human donor in a cohort sampled during active COVID-19. The CDR3 loop reads CASSFRDRVEETQYF. The DNA reads TGTGCCAGCAGCTTCCGGGACAGGGTCGAAGAGACCCAGTACTTC. Extended through the reference TRBV5-5 and TRBJ2-5 proteins, this CDR3 yields the full variable domain: DAGVTQSPTHLIKTRGQQVTLRCSPISGHKSVSWYQQVLGQGPQFIFQYYEKEERGRGNFPDRFSARQFPNYSSELNVNALLLGDSALYLCASSFRDRVEETQYFGPGTRLLVL.